Listed below are T cell receptor beta chains from one sample, sequenced in a study of OX40 agonist ivuxolimab in advanced cancers. The data were produced by immunoSEQ multiplex PCR, yet TCRdb's version contains in-frame clones alone and is incomplete. The table records 75,000 to 80,000 clones, about 87% of them present only once. The sequenced sample was CD4+ or CD8+ T cells sorted from blood, obtained in a trial of the OX40 agonist ivuxolimab. The receptors here all came from an adult with an advanced solid tumor such as melanoma, head and neck, liver or kidney cancer. Both conserved end residues are part of each CDR3. D genes are given only for firm matches. A clone size is listed for some rows: how often the clone was seen (once, few, many), or a class if it is expanded.

J gene	V gene	clone size	D gene	CDR3 DNA	CDR3 protein
TRBJ1-1	TRBV10-2	once	-	TGCGCCAGCAGTCCGGGTTGGTCTGAAGCTTTCTTT	CASSPGWSEAFF
TRBJ1-1	TRBV25-1	-	-	TGTGCCAGCAGTGAAAAGGGTAGGGTAGCTTTCTTT	CASSEKGRVAFF
TRBJ1-5	TRBV21-1	once	-	TGTGCCAGGATCGGGACAGAGACTCAGCCCCAGCATTTT	CARIGTETQPQHF
TRBJ1-3	TRBV6-6	-	-	TGTGCCAGCAGTTACACCGGCAGCTCTGGAAACACCATATATTTT	CASSYTGSSGNTIYF
TRBJ2-5	TRBV5-6	-	TRBD1	TGTGCCAGCAGCTTGTATGTCTCTGGGACAGGAGAGGAGACCCAGTACTTC	CASSLYVSGTGEETQYF
TRBJ1-2	TRBV7-9	-	TRBD1	TGTGCCAGCAGCCCCCGACAGGGGGACAATGGCTACACCTTC	CASSPRQGDNGYTF
TRBJ1-3	TRBV18	-	-	TGTGCCAGCTCACCACCGATACGCGACAACACCATATATTTT	CASSPPIRDNTIYF
TRBJ1-1	TRBV5-1	-	TRBD1	TGCGCCAGCAGCCTCCGACAGGGAGACACTGAAGCTTTCTTT	CASSLRQGDTEAFF
TRBJ2-5	TRBV2	-	TRBD1	TGTGCCAGCACCGGGACAGGAGGGGAGACCCAGTACTTC	CASTGTGGETQYF
TRBJ1-1	TRBV11-2	-	-	TGTGCCAGCAGCTTTGTAACTGGGAACACTGAAGCTTTCTTT	CASSFVTGNTEAFF
TRBJ2-1	TRBV18	-	-	TGTGCCAGCTCACCGGGCCTCGAGACCTACAATGAGCAGTTCTTC	CASSPGLETYNEQFF
TRBJ1-4	TRBV30	-	-	TGTGCCTGGAGTGTGTTCGGGGGCGATATGCTAACTAATGAAAAACTGTTTTTT	CAWSVFGGDMLTNEKLFF
TRBJ2-7	TRBV15	-	-	TGTGCCACCAGAGATTCAGGGGCTGGCTACGAGCAGTACTTC	CATRDSGAGYEQYF
TRBJ2-1	TRBV29-1	-	TRBD2	TGCAGCGTGCAATTGGGACTAGCGGGAGGACCCAGGGGTAGGTCCTACAATGAGCAGTTCTTC	CSVQLGLAGGPRGRSYNEQFF
TRBJ2-7	TRBV27	-	-	TGTGCCAGCAGTTTATCGTGGCAGGGGTCCTACGAGCAGTACTTC	CASSLSWQGSYEQYF
TRBJ2-2	TRBV7-7	once	TRBD2	TGTGCCAGCAGCCCAGGACTAGCGGCGAACACCGGGGAGCTGTTTTTT	CASSPGLAANTGELFF
TRBJ2-5	TRBV29-1	-	TRBD1	TGCAGCGGCATTACAGGGGGCGGGGAGACCCAGTACTTC	CSGITGGGETQYF
TRBJ1-6	TRBV27	-	-	TGTGCCAGCAGCCCCCTTCGGGCCCTTAGGAATTCACCCCTCCACTTT	CASSPLRALRNSPLHF
TRBJ2-5	TRBV5-1	-	TRBD2	TGCGCCAGCAGCTTGGGGCTAGCGGGGGGCCAAGAGACCCAGTACTTC	CASSLGLAGGQETQYF
TRBJ1-1	TRBV15	-	-	TGTGCCACCAGCAGAGATCTAAGTAACACTGAAGCTTTCTTT	CATSRDLSNTEAFF
TRBJ2-5	TRBV9	-	-	TGTGCCAGCAGCGTAGGGCCAGGTGAGGAAGAGACCCAGTACTTC	CASSVGPGEEETQYF
TRBJ1-1	TRBV28	few	-	TGTGCCAGCAGTCAGGGGAACACTGAAGCTTTCTTT	CASSQGNTEAFF
TRBJ2-7	TRBV7-9	-	-	TGTGCCAGCAGCTTAGTAGGGGCGGGGACCTACGAGCAGTACTTC	CASSLVGAGTYEQYF
TRBJ1-6	TRBV5-1	-	TRBD1	TGCGCCAGCAGCTCCGGGACAGGGGACTCCTATAATTCACCCCTCCACTTT	CASSSGTGDSYNSPLHF
TRBJ2-5	TRBV28	-	-	TGTGCCAGCAGGGCAGCATTCCTTCAGACCCAGTACTTC	CASRAAFLQTQYF
TRBJ2-6	TRBV7-2	-	TRBD1	TGTGCCAGCAGCTTAAGCGGGACAGGGTTGTCTGGGGCCAACGTCCTGACTTTC	CASSLSGTGLSGANVLTF
TRBJ2-7	TRBV6-6	-	-	TGTGCCAGCAGCCAGGAGCGGATGAGTTACGAGCAGTACTTC	CASSQERMSYEQYF
TRBJ2-3	TRBV30	-	TRBD2	TGTGCCTGGAGTCGGCTAGCGGTGATCACAGATACGCAGTATTTT	CAWSRLAVITDTQYF
TRBJ2-5	TRBV19	few	-	TGTGCCAGTAGTATAATGGCGCGGGGAGAGACCCAGTACTTC	CASSIMARGETQYF
TRBJ1-6	TRBV7-6	-	-	TGTGCCAGCAGCTTAGCGGGGATTAATTCACCCCTCCACTTT	CASSLAGINSPLHF
TRBJ1-2	TRBV5-1	-	TRBD1	TGCGCCAGCAGCACCGGGACAGAGATTCATGGCTACACCTTC	CASSTGTEIHGYTF
TRBJ1-4	TRBV14	-	-	TGTGCCAGCAGCCGTGATTTTGGCGGTGAAAAACTGTTTTTT	CASSRDFGGEKLFF
TRBJ2-7	TRBV6-1	few	TRBD1	TGTGCCAGCAGTGACCCTGGGACAGTAGTTTACGAGCAGTACTTC	CASSDPGTVVYEQYF
TRBJ1-6	TRBV6-9	-	-	TGTGCCAGCATAATTATAAGGCGGTTGGCCCTCCACTTT	CASIIIRRLALHF
TRBJ2-5	TRBV7-7	-	-	TGTGCCAGCAGCTTAGCAGGTTTCCTAGAGACCCAGTACTTC	CASSLAGFLETQYF
TRBJ2-1	TRBV9	few	TRBD1	TGTGCCAGCAGCGAAAGACCTACAGGGGACAATGAGCAGTTCTTC	CASSERPTGDNEQFF
TRBJ1-5	TRBV9	-	-	TGTGCCAGCAGCGTAGGAGACGGGAGGGAGCCCCAGCATTTT	CASSVGDGREPQHF
TRBJ1-5	TRBV28	-	-	TGTGCCAGCAGCATCCCCGAAGAGTTGAGGTCCAATCAGCCCCAGCATTTT	CASSIPEELRSNQPQHF
TRBJ2-1	TRBV18	once	TRBD2	TGTGCCAGCTCACTTGGTTTTGGGACTAGCGGAAATGAGCAGTTCTTC	CASSLGFGTSGNEQFF
TRBJ1-2	TRBV7-2	-	-	TGTGCCAGCAGCTTAGCCGAGAACTATGGCTACACCTTC	CASSLAENYGYTF
TRBJ1-1	TRBV18	-	-	TGTGCCAGCTCACCACTACCGCAGGGGCTCCACACTGAAGCTTTCTTT	CASSPLPQGLHTEAFF
TRBJ1-2	TRBV9	-	-	TGTGCCAGCAGCGTAGACCGTACGCCCTATGGCTACACCTTC	CASSVDRTPYGYTF